This paragraph reports one T cell receptor (beta chain). The record originates from a study of blood T cell repertoires in COVID-19. Study information: PBMCs, B-cell-depleted T cells, or T cells provided the cDNA or gDNA that made up the material.

Each participant's cohort was designated according to participant-reported clinical history. Recovered Cohort 3 donors showed two negative PCRs, clearance, or symptom resolution. This CDR3 spans 14 amino acids. Trimming took 7 bases from V and 10 from J, leaving 19 bases between them. Per the germline V gene, CDR1 is MNHNY and CDR2 is SVGAGI (reference sequence). Authors' processing steps: Amplifying reference gene primers gave estimates of nucleated cell counts. Assay used: immunoSEQ multiplex PCR; TCRdb lists only in-frame clones, some missing. V, J and clone size derive from that table, while D and trimming were established from the DNA sequence. The sample includes almost 200,000 clones, 70% to 90% of them seen just once.

The sequenced material came from PBMCs or T cells enriched from blood (not recorded which). The chain is built from TRBV6-6 and TRBJ1-4; unclear D gene. The source is a woman aged 18 to 35 who had recovered from COVID-19. The CDR3: CASTDTPEEGKLFF. The CDR3 DNA reads as TGTGCCAGCACCGATACACCCGAGGAGGGAAAACTGTTTTTT.